This is a list of T cell receptor beta chains from one sample in a study of cytomegalovirus exposure and HLA in healthy donors. Assay: immunoSEQ multiplex PCR; the TCRdb copy retains only in-frame clones and omits some. The sample includes about 92,000 clones, 81% of them seen just once. The source material was PBMCs. The source of these receptors is a girl aged 2 to 10 in good health and CMV-seropositive. Each CDR3 is given with its conserved first and last residue. The D gene is left open where the match is weak. The size of a clone is reported for some rows only, either as once, few or many, or as a class for expanded clones.

NA	TRBV28	NA	TRBJ2-5	CASSTSPRLSGETQYF	TGTGCCAGCAGCACCTCGCCTAGACTCTCCGGGGAGACCCAGTACTTC
NA	TRBV4-3	NA	TRBJ2-1	CASSQVLSFYNEQFF	TGCGCCAGCAGCCAAGTTTTGTCCTTCTACAATGAGCAGTTCTTC
few	TRBV7-9	NA	TRBJ2-5	CASSFRDLETQYF	TGTGCCAGCAGCTTCCGGGACTTGGAGACCCAGTACTTC
few	TRBV28	NA	TRBJ2-7	CASSFSRLLTYEQYF	TGTGCCAGCAGTTTCAGTCGACTCCTTACCTACGAGCAGTACTTC
NA	TRBV5-1	TRBD1	TRBJ1-1	CASSFAGTVNTEAFF	TGCGCCAGCAGCTTCGCCGGGACAGTGAACACTGAAGCTTTCTTT
NA	TRBV30	NA	TRBJ2-3	CAWSVLSGSTDTQYF	TGTGCCTGGAGCGTCTTAAGCGGGAGCACAGATACGCAGTATTTT
NA	TRBV28	NA	TRBJ1-3	CASSSPNGNTIYF	TGTGCCAGCAGTTCCCCCAATGGAAACACCATATATTTT
NA	TRBV4-2	TRBD1	TRBJ2-7	CASSQDSGTGGYEQYF	TGTGCCAGCAGCCAAGATTCTGGGACAGGGGGCTACGAGCAGTACTTC
NA	TRBV6-5	NA	TRBJ2-7	CASRGLLYEQYF	TGTGCCAGCCGAGGTCTGCTCTACGAGCAGTACTTC
NA	TRBV5-5	TRBD2	TRBJ2-7	CASSHGLAGYEQYF	TGTGCCAGCAGCCACGGACTAGCAGGCTACGAGCAGTACTTC
NA	TRBV25-1	NA	TRBJ1-3	CASSEWGVVGNTIYF	TGTGCCAGCAGTGAATGGGGAGTAGTTGGAAACACCATATATTTT
NA	TRBV19	NA	TRBJ1-1	CASRATRELNTEAFF	TGTGCCAGTAGGGCAACCCGGGAGTTGAACACTGAAGCTTTCTTT
NA	TRBV28	NA	TRBJ1-2	CASSLQGSGYTF	TGTGCCAGCAGTCTTCAGGGTTCTGGCTACACCTTC
NA	TRBV7-2	TRBD1	TRBJ1-2	CASSLGQTLYGYTF	TGTGCCAGCAGCTTGGGACAGACTCTCTATGGCTACACCTTC
NA	TRBV15	NA	TRBJ1-2	CATSREPGSYGYTF	TGTGCCACCAGCAGAGAACCAGGGTCTTATGGCTACACCTTC
NA	TRBV28	NA	TRBJ1-5	CASRPGAQPQHF	TGTGCCAGCAGACCAGGGGCCCAGCCCCAGCATTTT
NA	TRBV7-9	NA	TRBJ2-3	CASSFGQGGTDTQYF	TGTGCCAGCAGCTTTGGCCAGGGCGGCACAGATACGCAGTATTTT
NA	TRBV27	NA	TRBJ1-5	CASSTTGDQPQHF	TGTGCCAGCAGTACAACAGGAGATCAGCCCCAGCATTTT
NA	TRBV5-6	TRBD2	TRBJ2-1	CASSLVLLAGSNEQFF	TGTGCCAGCAGCTTGGTTTTACTAGCGGGAAGTAATGAGCAGTTCTTC
once	TRBV2	TRBD2	TRBJ2-1	CASRAQTSPLYEQFF	TGTGCCAGCAGAGCCCAGACTAGCCCTTTGTATGAGCAGTTCTTC
NA	TRBV14	NA	TRBJ1-1	CASTIALNTEAFF	TGTGCCAGCACCATCGCGTTGAACACTGAAGCTTTCTTT
NA	TRBV6-1	TRBD2	TRBJ2-7	CASSVAPLAGGTYEQYF	TGTGCCAGCAGTGTCGCCCCTTTGGCGGGAGGGACCTACGAGCAGTACTTC
NA	TRBV28	NA	TRBJ2-7	CASRKQGHEQYF	TGTGCCAGCAGGAAACAGGGACACGAGCAGTACTTC
NA	TRBV20-1	NA	TRBJ2-5	CSARGGETQYF	TGCAGTGCTCGAGGAGGAGAGACCCAGTACTTC
NA	TRBV11-2	NA	TRBJ2-5	CASSLVRGTSTETQYF	TGTGCCAGCAGCTTAGTTCGGGGGACCAGCACGGAGACCCAGTACTTC
few	TRBV7-8	NA	TRBJ2-7	CASSPLRYYEQYF	TGTGCCAGCAGCCCCCTGCGGTACTACGAGCAGTACTTC
NA	TRBV6-5	NA	TRBJ1-5	CASSYSSVQLQHF	TGTGCCAGCAGTTACAGCTCCGTACAGCTCCAGCATTTT
NA	TRBV29-1	TRBD1	TRBJ2-4	CSVEGTGNIQYF	TGCAGCGTGGAAGGGACAGGGAACATTCAGTACTTC
NA	TRBV10-3	NA	TRBJ2-7	CAISGPPDVARTYEQYF	TGTGCCATCAGTGGCCCCCCCGATGTAGCGAGGACCTACGAGCAGTACTTC
NA	TRBV19	TRBD1	TRBJ1-1	CASSSTGQGGFAEAFF	TGTGCCAGTAGTAGCACGGGACAGGGGGGATTCGCTGAAGCTTTCTTT
few	TRBV6-1	TRBD2	TRBJ2-1	CASGTSDYNEQFF	TGTGCCAGCGGGACTAGCGACTACAATGAGCAGTTCTTC
NA	TRBV5-1	TRBD2	TRBJ2-7	CASRREGDYEQYF	TGCGCCAGCAGGCGGGAGGGAGACTACGAGCAGTACTTC
NA	TRBV7-2	TRBD1	TRBJ2-7	CASSINRGSSYEQYF	TGTGCCAGCAGCATTAACAGGGGTAGCTCCTACGAGCAGTACTTC
NA	TRBV5-4	TRBD1	TRBJ1-2	CASSPSQGAYGYTF	TGTGCCAGCAGCCCGAGCCAGGGGGCGTATGGCTACACCTTC
once	TRBV10-2	NA	TRBJ2-5	CASSDRTVGETQYF	TGCGCCAGCAGTGATAGGACAGTAGGAGAGACCCAGTACTTC
NA	TRBV19	TRBD2	TRBJ2-3	CASSIDVLAGVTDTQYF	TGTGCCAGTAGTATAGACGTCCTGGCGGGGGTCACAGATACGCAGTATTTT
NA	TRBV29-1	NA	TRBJ2-3	CSVISDTQYF	TGCAGCGTTATATCGGATACGCAGTATTTT
NA	TRBV9	NA	TRBJ2-1	CASSAGLGAYNEQFF	TGTGCCAGCAGCGCCGGTCTAGGGGCCTACAATGAGCAGTTCTTC
NA	TRBV29-1	TRBD1	TRBJ1-1	CSVRGQVGAEAFF	TGCAGCGTTAGGGGACAGGTAGGCGCTGAAGCTTTCTTT
NA	TRBV28	TRBD1	TRBJ1-2	CASSPPGTGNGYTF	TGTGCCAGCAGTCCACCCGGGACAGGGAATGGCTACACCTTC
NA	TRBV5-1	NA	TRBJ1-1	CASSLGTTILNTEAFF	TGCGCCAGCAGCTTGGGGACAACTATACTGAACACTGAAGCTTTCTTT
NA	TRBV7-8	TRBD2	TRBJ2-7	CASLSVAGLSYEQYF	TGTGCCAGCCTTAGTGTAGCGGGACTCTCCTACGAGCAGTACTTC
NA	TRBV30	NA	TRBJ1-1	CAWNFLTVNTEAFF	TGTGCCTGGAATTTCTTAACGGTGAACACTGAAGCTTTCTTT
NA	TRBV4-3	NA	TRBJ1-2	CASSQKRTLHSGYTF	TGCGCCAGCAGCCAAAAGAGGACACTTCATTCCGGCTACACCTTC
NA	TRBV28	TRBD2	TRBJ2-7	CASSAPGLAQSYEQYF	TGTGCCAGCAGTGCCCCGGGACTAGCGCAATCCTACGAGCAGTACTTC
NA	TRBV9	NA	TRBJ2-3	CASSVEPSVPDTQYF	TGTGCCAGCAGCGTAGAGCCTAGCGTCCCAGATACGCAGTATTTT
NA	TRBV5-1	NA	TRBJ2-7	CASSFGLPWYEQYF	TGCGCCAGCAGCTTTGGACTGCCGTGGTACGAGCAGTACTTC
NA	TRBV29-1	TRBD1	TRBJ1-1	CSVEDLSTGKESTEAFF	TGCAGCGTTGAAGACCTATCGACAGGGAAAGAGAGCACTGAAGCTTTCTTT
NA	TRBV18	TRBD2	TRBJ2-1	CASSPRPSGRAGNEQFF	TGTGCCAGCTCACCCCGACCTAGCGGGAGGGCAGGTAATGAGCAGTTCTTC
NA	TRBV25-1	TRBD2	TRBJ2-7	CASRTGRTSGPEADEQYF	TGTGCCAGCAGGACAGGGAGGACTAGCGGGCCTGAGGCCGACGAGCAGTACTTC